This TCR beta chain was sequenced in a study of early T cells in non-severe SARS-CoV-2 infection. Study-level background: Sequencing of unsorted whole blood was done on bulk RNA, leaving chains unpaired.

Findings and caveats of the study: The VDJdb matching leaned toward anti-spike CD8 responses and overlooked private and CD4 specificities.

This clonotype was seen ten or more times. Antigen specificity is unknown. Unique molecular identifiers were attached to individual cDNA molecules. TCRdb independently ran MiXCR on the 5' RACE reads; one entry per CDR3 protein. The top ten clones hold 7.6% of a sample with about 35,000 distinct CDR3 sequences, almost 6% of them seen once. Trimming took 5 bases from V and 6 from J; bases not matched to a gene: 6. In germline, CDR1 is MNHEY, CDR2 SVGAGI. The CDR3 is 13 residues long. The clonotype originates from an adult who was a healthcare worker with PCR-confirmed SARS-CoV-2 infection or an uninfected control (not recorded which). Sequencing used whole blood. The J gene is TRBJ1-1, the V gene TRBV6-5; 7 bases align to TRBD1. The CDR3 loop is CASSIPGGAEAFF. The CDR3 nucleotides are TGTGCCAGCAGTATCCCAGGGGGGGCTGAAGCTTTCTTT.